Following are 16 T cell receptor beta chains from one sample sequenced in a study of T cells in women clearing cervical HPV infection (dated by TCRdb to 2016 to 2019). Library creation used the immunoSEQ multiplex PCR assay. TCRdb limited this immuneACCESS table to in-frame rearrangements with V and J called. A share of clones is missing; checked studies link under half to unresolved V genes, and the rest is unexplained. This sample's table lists about 48,000 clones. Roughly 1.6% of the sample is in the top ten clones. The sample was blood buffy coat. These receptors were collected from a woman aged 18 to 75 with a cervical HPV16 infection that either progressed to CIN3+ or cleared (not recorded which).

Concerning this clone: The read is 3 residues too short to cover the CDR3 end, so that end is filled in from the germline J gene. The chain joins TRBV6-2 or TRBV6-3 to TRBJ1-6; tentative D call: TRBD1 (6 bases). V was pared by 7 bases and J by 7 bases, with 17 bases between. The CDR3 runs to 15 residues. Germline CDR1 is MNHEY and CDR2 is SVGEGT. CDR3 sequence: CASNRGRFGNSPLHF. The part of the CDR3 DNA that was read is TGTGCCAGCAATAGGGGGAGGTTCGGCAATTCACCC.

A note on this clone: The read ends 3 residues shy of where the CDR3 ends; the end is completed using the germline J gene. The V call is TRBV5-1, the J call TRBJ2-5; TRBD2 matches 7 bases. Trimming at V came to 0 bases and at J to 5 bases, leaving 7 bases not matched to a gene. The CDR3 consists of 15 residues. Germline V gene data show CDR1 as SGHRS and CDR2 as YFSETQ. The CDR3 sequence is CASSLAPSGRETQYF. The CDR3 DNA, read in part, is TGCGCCAGCAGCTTGGCCCCTAGCGGTAGGGAGACC.

Concerning this clone itself: The CDR3 end lies 3 residues beyond the end of the read and is filled in from the germline J gene. J is TRBJ2-3 and V is TRBV18; possibly TRBD1 for D (5 bases). Trimming took 3 bases from V and 4 from J, leaving 14 bases between them. Germline assignment: CDR1 KGHSH and CDR2 LQKENI. The CDR3 has 15 residues. The sequenced part of the CDR3 DNA is TGTGCCAGCTCACCTTTAGGAAGGGGCCCAGATACG. It encodes CASSPLGRGPDT. In full, the CDR3 reads CASSPLGRGPDTQYF.

On this clone: Read coverage stops 3 residues before the CDR3 terminus; the germline J gene supplies the remainder. The chain employs TRBV18 and TRBJ2-1, with TRBD2 identical over 14 bases. Germline CDR1 KGHSH, CDR2 LQKENI. V lost 3 bases to trimming and J lost 7 bases; unmatched junction nucleotides: 2. CDR3 length equals 15 residues. The CDR3 here is CASSPGTSGSNEQFF. CDR3 bases read: TGTGCCAGCTCACCTGGGACTAGCGGGAGTAATGAG.

As to this clone: The observed sequence ends 3 residues before the CDR3 terminus, with the missing tail filled in from the germline J gene. V and J are TRBV30 and TRBJ2-6, with unresolved D. The CDR3 sequence is 15 residues long. The germline gives CDR1 GTSNPN, CDR2 SVGIG (reference sequence). Trimming took 0 bases from V and 2 from J, leaving 8 bases between them. The covered CDR3 bases are TGTGCCTGGAGTGTCGGTCAGGCTGGGGCCAACGTC. Protein: CAWSVGQAGANV. The complete CDR3 reads CAWSVGQAGANVLTF.

A word on this clone: From the germline J gene comes the end of the CDR3, since the read stops 3 residues before it. The chain has TRBV5-4 and TRBJ1-2; D is perhaps TRBD1 (5 bases). The CDR3 consists of 12 residues. CDR1 is SGHNT, CDR2 YYREEE, per germline (reference sequence). Trimming cost V 4 bases and J 6 bases, with 10 bases left between them. The covered CDR3 bases are TGTGCCAGCAGCAAGTCAGGGCATGGC. Encoded protein: CASSKSGHG. The entire CDR3 reads CASSKSGHGYTF.

Details on this clone: The observed sequence ends 3 residues before the CDR3 terminus, with the missing tail filled in from the germline J gene. This sequence joins TRBV18 and TRBJ2-7; the D gene is possibly TRBD2 (5 bases). This CDR3 is built from 12 residues. Germline V gives CDR1 KGHSH, CDR2 LQKENI. Trimming stripped 5 bases from V and 5 bases from J, with 10 bases between. The sequenced part of the CDR3 DNA is TGTGCCAGCTCATCGGGGATCGACGAG. Its protein product is CASSSGIDE. The whole CDR3 reads CASSSGIDEQYF.

In regard to this clone: Read coverage stops 3 residues before the CDR3 terminus; the germline J gene supplies the remainder. This chain joins TRBV7-2 and TRBJ2-7, with a weak D call TRBD1 (5 bases). The V gene's germline CDR1 is SGHTA and CDR2 FQGNSA. The CDR3 length is 14 residues. The germline V and J ends were trimmed by 5 bases and 0 bases, with 11 bases remaining between them. The sequenced part of the CDR3 DNA is TGTGCCAGCAGCACTTGGGGCAGCTCCTACGAG. Translating it yields CASSTWGSSYE. The whole CDR3 sequence is CASSTWGSSYEQYF.

Notes on this clone: The read terminates 3 residues before the CDR3 end, so the remaining end is supplied by the germline J gene. This chain links TRBV7-2 with TRBJ2-1; no reliable D call. V dropped 3 bases and J dropped 8 bases, with 5 bases sitting between them. There are 11 residues in the CDR3. Germline V lookup: CDR1 SGHTA, CDR2 FQGNSA. The sequenced CDR3 bases are TGTGCCAGCAGCTTTGCGGATGAG. It is translated as CASSFADE. The entire CDR3 protein reads CASSFADEQFF.

A word on this clone: The read finishes 3 residues shy of the CDR3 end, and the germline J gene is used to complete it. The V and J genes are TRBV20-1 and TRBJ2-2; perhaps TRBD2 as D (6 bases). CDR1 is DFQATT, CDR2 SNEGSKA, per germline (reference sequence). The V end lost 6 bases, the J end lost 1 base, and 18 bases lay between the germline ends. This CDR3 region has 16 residues. Incomplete CDR3 DNA: TGCAGTGCCGCCCGCGGGGCGGGATTGAACACCGGGGAG. Translated, it gives CSAARGAGLNTGE. The full CDR3 protein is CSAARGAGLNTGELFF.

A note on this clone: The observed sequence ends 3 residues before the CDR3 terminus, with the missing tail filled in from the germline J gene. The V gene is TRBV19, the J gene TRBJ2-1, with TRBD2 identical over 7 bases. The CDR3 covers 14 residues. From germline, CDR1 is LNHDA and CDR2 SQIVND (reference sequence). The V segment lost 7 bases and the J segment 7 bases; nucleotides outside the gene matches: 10. CDR3 DNA, as far as it was read: TGTGCCAGTAATCCGGGTCTAGCGGATAATGAG. This sequence encodes CASNPGLADNE. In full, the CDR3 reads CASNPGLADNEQFF.

A word on this clone: Its ends do not fully match the called genes, so a read error is possible. Read sequence stops 3 residues before the CDR3 end, and the germline J gene provides the missing end. Other DNA sequences in this specimen translate into the identical CDR3. The rearrangement uses TRBV19 and TRBJ1-1; possible D gene TRBD1, 5 bases. Germline values: CDR1 LNHDA, CDR2 SQIVND (reference sequence). The CDR3 is 14 amino acids. The part of the CDR3 DNA that was read is TGTGCTAGTAGTCGATCTACAGGGAACACTGAA. Its translation is CASSRSTGNTE. The entire CDR3 protein is CASSRSTGNTEAFF.

In the case of this clone: The read ends 3 residues early relative to the CDR3; the germline J gene fills the gap. This chain joins TRBV28 and TRBJ1-5, with TRBD1 as a possible D gene (6 bases). In germline, CDR1 is MDHEN, CDR2 SYDVKM. The CDR3 is made up of 14 amino acids. Trimming took off 6 bases at V and 7 bases at J, with 16 bases between the two ends. CDR3 bases read: TGTGCCAGCAGCGCGGACAGAGCTGGCCAGCCC. It translates to CASSADRAGQP. From start to end, the CDR3 is CASSADRAGQPQHF.

Remarks on this clone: The read stops 3 residues short of the end of the CDR3; the missing end is completed from the germline J gene. The chain recombines TRBV20-1 with TRBJ2-3; a possible D gene is TRBD1 (6 bases). The germline V gene encodes CDR1 DFQATT and CDR2 SNEGSKA (reference sequence). Deletions cut 6 bases from V and 1 base from J, with 11 bases between. The CDR3 has 13 residues. CDR3 amino acids: CSARGGGTDTQYF. Incomplete CDR3 DNA: TGCAGTGCCAGGGGCGGTGGCACAGATACG.

Regarding this clone: From the germline J gene comes the end of the CDR3, since the read stops 3 residues before it. This chain links TRBV28 with TRBJ1-5, with D hard to call. This CDR3 is 11 amino acids long. V lost 6 bases and J 7 bases, leaving 7 bases between the germline ends. Germline lookup yields CDR1 MDHEN and CDR2 SYDVKM. The CDR3 bases that were read are TGTGCCAGCAGCTCCTACCAGCCC. Its protein product is CASSSYQP. Given in full, the CDR3 is CASSSYQPQHF.

In regard to this clone: The sequence runs out 3 residues before the end of the CDR3; the remainder is reconstructed from the germline J gene. This chain connects TRBV7-2 to TRBJ1-2; D is possibly TRBD1 (6 bases). The V end lost 1 base, the J end lost 4 bases, and 7 bases lay between the germline ends. The CDR3 is 13 amino acids. CDR1 is SGHTA and CDR2 is FQGNSA in the germline V gene. The CDR3 bases that were read are TGTGCCAGCAGCTTAGACAGGGCCTATGGC. It codes for CASSLDRAYG. The whole CDR3 protein is CASSLDRAYGYTF.